What follows are 32 T cell receptor beta chains derived from one specimen sequenced in a study of T cell clones after liver transplantation. Assay used: immunoSEQ multiplex PCR; TCRdb lists only in-frame clones, some missing. The data contain 65,000 to 70,000 clones, roughly 92% of them singletons. This material consisted of CD4+ T cells from blood, taken roughly 25 months after liver transplant. Source of these receptors: a human patient who received a liver transplant. The graft donor may have given rise to some T cells.

This clone has just one count. This chain joins TRBV29-1 and TRBJ2-7; 11 nucleotides line up with TRBD2. With V trimmed by 4 bases and J by 3 bases, 5 bases remained unmatched. Looked up from germline, CDR1 is SQVTM and CDR2 is ANQGSEA. The CDR3 spans 14 residues. CDR3 region: CSVATSGRSYEQYF. In DNA, the CDR3 is TGCAGCGTTGCAACTAGCGGGAGAAGCTACGAGCAGTACTTC.

The genes are TRBV4-2 and TRBJ2-3; D not resolved. From germline, CDR1 is LGHNA and CDR2 YNFKEQ. CDR3 length: 13 amino acids. V lost 4 bases and J lost 5, with 10 bases in between. This CDR3 reads CASSRVVGDTQYF. The CDR3 bases are TGTGCCAGCAGCCGGGTGGTTGGAGATACGCAGTATTTT.

The chain uses TRBV4-1 and TRBJ2-1; tentative D call: TRBD2 (5 bases). Germline CDR1 reads MGHRA; CDR2 reads YSYEKL. V was shortened by 0 bases and J by 5 bases, with 8 bases between the two germline ends. The CDR3 contains 14 residues. CDR3 in amino acids: CASSQDSGNNEQFF. CDR3 nucleotide sequence: TGCGCCAGCAGCCAAGATTCGGGGAACAATGAGCAGTTCTTC.

J is TRBJ1-2 and V is TRBV6-6, with TRBD1 as a possible D gene (5 bases). The CDR3 consists of 15 residues. Trimming removed 5 bases from V and 8 bases from J, with 21 bases in between. Germline lookup yields CDR1 MNHNY and CDR2 SVGAGI (reference sequence). CDR3 protein: CASSPTGGRGAGYTF. CDR3 DNA: TGTGCCAGCAGTCCCACCGGCGGAAGGGGAGCGGGCTACACCTTC.

The rearrangement uses TRBV6-1 and TRBJ2-7; D might be TRBD2 (6 bases). The CDR3 totals 13 residues. Trimming removed 6 bases at V and 3 bases at J, with 12 bases between. Germline CDR1 and CDR2: MNHNS and SASEGT. The CDR3 sequence: CASRPTSSYEQYF. CDR3 sequence (DNA): TGTGCCAGCAGGCCTACTAGCAGCTACGAGCAGTACTTC.

V gene TRBV7-2 combines with J gene TRBJ1-5; D perhaps matches TRBD1 (5 bases). In germline, CDR1 is SGHTA, CDR2 FQGNSA. Trimming stripped 5 bases from V and 6 bases from J, with 17 bases between. CDR3 size: 15 residues. For the CDR3, the DNA is TGTGCCAGCAGCCCGACTTTTGGGCAGGGTCAGCCCCAGCATTTT. It encodes CASSPTFGQGQPQHF. Looking up the rest from reference TRBV7-2 and TRBJ1-5 gives the full variable domain: GAGVSQSPSNKVTEKGKDVELRCDPISGHTALYWYRQSLGQGLEFLIYFQGNSAPDKSGLPSDRFSAERTGGSVSTLTIQRTQQEDSAVYLCASSPTFGQGQPQHFGDGTRLSIL.

This clone is a singleton in its sample. At one of its ends the junction is not consistent with the germline gene, which may arise from a read error. The chain is built from TRBV7-2 and TRBJ2-6; 9 bases map to TRBD2. The CDR3 is 19 amino acids. Germline values: CDR1 SGHTA, CDR2 FQGNSA. As DNA, the CDR3 is TGTGCCAGCAACTTATTCCTAGCGGGATCCAAGTCTGGGGCCAACGTCCTGACTTTC. Encoded protein: CASNLFLAGSKSGANVLTF.

J is TRBJ2-3 and V is TRBV4-3; no firm D call. Trimming cost V 0 bases and J 4 bases, with 11 bases left between them. Germline V lookup: CDR1 LGHNA, CDR2 YSLEER. The CDR3 is made up of 15 amino acids. The chain's CDR3 is CASSQDVPRADTQYF. Here the CDR3 DNA reads TGCGCCAGCAGCCAAGATGTCCCTAGGGCAGATACGCAGTATTTT.

The chain recombines TRBV2 with TRBJ2-1; 8 nucleotides match TRBD2. CDR3 length equals 14 residues. The germline gives CDR1 SNHLY, CDR2 FYNNEI. The junction had 9 bases not matched to a gene; V was cut back by 7 bases and J by 7 bases. The CDR3 protein is CASKDGREGNEQFF. CDR3 DNA: TGTGCCAGCAAAGACGGGAGGGAAGGGAATGAGCAGTTCTTC.

The V gene is TRBV2, the J gene TRBJ2-7; no definite D call. The CDR3 consists of 12 residues. V was shortened by 6 bases and J by 2 bases, with 8 bases between the two germline ends. Looked up from germline, CDR1 is SNHLY and CDR2 is FYNNEI. The CDR3 protein is CASRGRAYEQYF. CDR3 sequence (DNA): TGTGCCAGCAGGGGAAGGGCCTACGAGCAGTACTTC.

In this sample, this clone turned up once. Other nucleotide sequences in the sample specify the same CDR3. V usage is TRBV11-3 and J usage is TRBJ2-2; weak D call: TRBD1 (6 bases). This CDR3 has 14 amino acids. Germline assignment: CDR1 SGHNT and CDR2 YENEEA. With 3 bases removed from V and 2 bases from J, the gap between germline ends came to 7 bases. The CDR3 here is CASSLGTNTGELFF. The CDR3 nucleotides read TGTGCCAGCAGCTTGGGGACAAACACCGGGGAGCTGTTTTTT.

This clone is a singleton in its sample. V gene TRBV6-6 combines with J gene TRBJ2-7; TRBD1 agrees at 7 bases. CDR1 MNHNY and CDR2 SVGAGI come from the germline V gene (reference sequence). This CDR3 has 13 amino acids. The ends lost 0 bases at V and 6 bases at J; junction bases unmatched: 2. Here the CDR3 reads CASSYSTGTEQYF. DNA of the CDR3: TGTGCCAGCAGTTACTCGACAGGGACCGAGCAGTACTTC.

The chain carries TRBV19 and TRBJ1-3; TRBD1 agrees at 7 bases. Germline-derived CDR1 and CDR2 are LNHDA and SQIVND (reference sequence). This CDR3 has 18 amino acids. With V trimmed by 6 bases and J by 4 bases, 18 bases remained unmatched. CDR3: CASSLYRQGEDSGNTIYF. The CDR3 nucleotides are TGTGCCAGTAGCCTTTACCGACAGGGAGAAGACTCGGGAAACACCATATATTTT.

The V call is TRBV19, the J call TRBJ1-4; D may be TRBD1 (5 bases). CDR1 and CDR2 from the germline V gene are LNHDA and SQIVND (reference sequence). CDR3 length: 15 residues. Trimming took 6 bases from V and 5 from J, leaving 16 bases between them. This CDR3 reads CASSPRQNTNEKLFF. The CDR3 DNA is TGTGCCAGTAGCCCCCGACAGAACACCAATGAAAAACTGTTTTTT.

The V call is TRBV5-5, the J call TRBJ2-7, with D perhaps TRBD1 (6 bases). From germline, CDR1 is SGHKS and CDR2 YYEKEE (reference sequence). This CDR3 comprises 13 residues. V was pared by 4 bases and J by 2 bases, with 10 bases between. CDR3 loop: CASSPQGPYEQYF. In nucleotides, the CDR3 is TGTGCCAGCAGCCCACAGGGACCCTACGAGCAGTACTTC.

The chain recombines TRBV15 with TRBJ2-2, with no clear D. Between the trimmed V and J ends, which lost 2 bases and 4 bases, there was a span of 11 bases. The CDR3 covers 15 residues. CDR1 is LNHNV and CDR2 is YYDKDF in the germline V gene (reference sequence). The CDR3 protein is CATSRPTDGTGELFF. The DNA of the CDR3 is TGTGCCACCAGCAGACCTACAGATGGCACCGGGGAGCTGTTTTTT.

J is TRBJ1-3 and V is TRBV15; tentatively, D is TRBD1 (5 bases). The germline V gene encodes CDR1 LNHNV and CDR2 YYDKDF (reference sequence). V lost 0 bases and J 0 bases, leaving 12 bases between the germline ends. The length of the CDR3 is 17 residues. CDR3 sequence reads: CATSRDRSRGSGNTIYF. The DNA for the CDR3 is TGTGCCACCAGCAGAGATCGGTCTAGGGGCTCTGGAAACACCATATATTTT. Combining the CDR3 with reference TRBV15 and TRBJ1-3 gives the whole variable domain DAMVIQNPRYQVTQFGKPVTLSCSQTLNHNVMYWYQQKSSQAPKLLFHYYDKDFNNEADTPDNFQSRRPNTSFCFLDIRSPGLGDTAMYLCATSRDRSRGSGNTIYFGEGSWLTVV.

By sample share, this clone is medium-sized. V and J are TRBV6-5 and TRBJ1-2; tentatively, D is TRBD1 (6 bases). Trimming cost V 5 bases and J 2 bases, with 12 bases left between them. Looked up from germline, CDR1 is MNHEY and CDR2 is SVGAGI. The CDR3 is 14 amino acids. The DNA for the CDR3 is TGTGCCAGCAGTCAGGGGAGGTCCAACTATGGCTACACCTTC. This codes for CASSQGRSNYGYTF.

The rearrangement joins TRBV4-2 to TRBJ1-4; D uncertain. Germline lookup yields CDR1 LGHNA and CDR2 YNFKEQ. Between the trimmed V and J ends, which lost 3 bases and 6 bases, there was a span of 17 bases. This CDR3 is 16 amino acids long. DNA of the CDR3: TGTGCCAGCAGCCACCGGGTTGAGGTTACGGATGAAAAACTGTTTTTT. This translates into CASSHRVEVTDEKLFF.

The rearrangement links TRBV7-9 to TRBJ1-1; 10 bases fit TRBD1. The junction had 7 bases not matched to a gene; V was cut back by 5 bases and J by 10 bases. Germline V gene data show CDR1 as SEHNR and CDR2 as FQNEAQ (reference sequence). This CDR3 region has 13 residues. CDR3 residues: CASSLWDRGIAFF. CDR3 nucleotide sequence: TGTGCCAGCAGCCTATGGGACAGGGGCATAGCTTTCTTT.

J is TRBJ2-5 and V is TRBV6-1; 7 positions agree with TRBD2. This CDR3 contains 14 residues. V gave up 5 bases and J gave up 7 bases; unmatched junction bases: 10. Germline V gene sequence: CDR1 MNHNS, CDR2 SASEGT. The CDR3 region has the DNA TGTGCCAGCAGTTCCCGAGACCGCGGGGGGACCCAGTACTTC. This translates into CASSSRDRGGTQYF.

The chain couples TRBV29-1 to TRBJ1-1; no reliable D call. V lost 0 bases and J 2 bases, leaving 10 bases between the germline ends. Germline loops: CDR1 SQVTM, CDR2 ANQGSEA. This CDR3 is 14 amino acids long. CDR3 coding DNA: TGCAGCGTTGAAGATCGCGGCGGAAACACTGAAGCTTTCTTT. Translated, it gives CSVEDRGGNTEAFF.

The rearrangement joins TRBV28 to TRBJ2-5; TRBD1 matches at 8 bases. V lost 4 bases to trimming and J lost 13 bases; unmatched junction nucleotides: 5. Germline V gene lookup returns CDR1 MDHEN and CDR2 SYDVKM. This CDR3 has 11 amino acids. The CDR3 region has the DNA TGTGCCAGCAGTTCGGGACAGGCCGTGTACTTC. Amino acids: CASSSGQAVYF.

The V and J genes are TRBV13 and TRBJ2-3; 7 nucleotides line up with TRBD1. The junction had 16 bases not matched to a gene; V was cut back by 2 bases and J by 2 bases. The CDR3 extends over 19 amino acids. Germline lookup yields CDR1 PRHDT and CDR2 FYEKMQ (reference sequence). For the CDR3, the DNA is TGTGCCAGCAGCTTATCCTTAACCGCCCCGGGACAGCACACAGATACGCAGTATTTT. Its protein is CASSLSLTAPGQHTDTQYF. The full variable domain, completed using reference TRBV13 and TRBJ2-3, is AAGVIQSPRHLIKEKRETATLKCYPIPRHDTVYWYQQGPGQDPQFLISFYEKMQSDKGSIPDRFSAQQFSDYHSELNMSSLELGDSALYFCASSLSLTAPGQHTDTQYFGPGTRLTVL.

The chain recombines TRBV16 with TRBJ2-7; D call uncertain. There are 12 residues in the CDR3. Germline V gives CDR1 KGHSY, CDR2 FQNENV. V shed 1 base and J shed 6 bases, with 7 bases lying between them. CDR3 in DNA: TGTGCCAGCAGCCAATGGGGTATCGAGCAGTACTTC. Amino acids: CASSQWGIEQYF.

The V gene is TRBV6-1, the J gene TRBJ1-1; D ambiguous. The V gene lost 7 bases and the J gene lost 5 bases, with 8 bases spanning the gap. The CDR3 extends over 11 amino acids. Germline-derived CDR1 and CDR2 are MNHNS and SASEGT. The DNA of the CDR3 is TGTGCCAGCACCGAGGAGACTGAAGCTTTCTTT. As protein: CASTEETEAFF.

The chain has TRBV5-1 and TRBJ2-2; D is possibly TRBD1 (5 bases). The V gene's germline CDR1 is SGHRS and CDR2 YFSETQ. CDR3 length equals 16 residues. V lost 1 base and J 6 bases, leaving 16 bases between the germline ends. CDR3 region: CASSLLGPGQPGELFF. For the CDR3, the DNA is TGCGCCAGCAGCTTGCTGGGGCCAGGTCAGCCCGGGGAGCTGTTTTTT. The full variable domain, rest sourced from reference TRBV5-1 and TRBJ2-2, is KAGVTQTPRYLIKTRGQQVTLSCSPISGHRSVSWYQQTPGQGLQFLFEYFSETQRNKGNFPGRFSGRQFSNSRSEMNVSTLELGDSALYLCASSLLGPGQPGELFFGEGSRLTVL.

The chain links TRBV25-1 to TRBJ1-2; D unresolved. Germline assignment: CDR1 MGHDK and CDR2 SYGVNS. The germline V and J ends were trimmed by 5 bases and 11 bases, with 15 bases remaining between them. The CDR3 sequence is 12 residues long. CDR3 region: CASSSGSPVYTF. The CDR3, as DNA: TGTGCCAGCAGTTCAGGATCCCCGGTATACACCTTC.

The chain is built from TRBV7-2 and TRBJ2-1; 14 nucleotides match TRBD2. CDR3 length: 17 residues. Germline CDR1 SGHTA, CDR2 FQGNSA. V gave up 5 bases and J gave up 8 bases; unmatched junction bases: 11. CDR3 region: CASSQLSGTSGSYEQFF. The CDR3 DNA is TGTGCCAGCAGCCAACTCTCCGGGACTAGCGGGAGTTATGAGCAGTTCTTC.

The chain carries TRBV9 and TRBJ2-7; TRBD2 aligns across 14 bases. V was clipped by 3 bases and J by 10 bases; unmatched bases: 6. This CDR3 has 14 residues. Germline V gene sequence: CDR1 SGDLS, CDR2 YYNGEE. CDR3 nucleotides: TGTGCCAGCAGCGCGGGACTAGCGGGAGACCTACAGTACTTC. Translation: CASSAGLAGDLQYF. The variable domain in full, completed from reference TRBV9 and TRBJ2-7, reads DSGVTQTPKHLITATGQRVTLRCSPRSGDLSVYWYQQSLDQGLQFLIQYYNGEERAKGNILERFSAQQFPDLHSELNLSSLELGDSALYFCASSAGLAGDLQYFGPGTRLTVT.

The genes are TRBV27 and TRBJ1-5; D uncertain. V gave up 8 bases and J gave up 2 bases, with 16 bases separating them. Per germline, CDR1 MNHEY and CDR2 SMNVEV (reference sequence). CDR3 size: 15 residues. The CDR3 here is CASRGGESRNQPQHF. For the CDR3, the DNA is TGTGCCAGCCGAGGAGGCGAATCTCGCAATCAGCCCCAGCATTTT.

The chain carries TRBV5-4 and TRBJ2-7, with a possible D match to TRBD1 (5 bases). Germline V gives CDR1 SGHNT, CDR2 YYREEE (reference sequence). The V gene lost 0 bases and the J gene lost 6 bases, with 13 bases spanning the gap. The CDR3 extends over 14 amino acids. DNA of the CDR3: TGTGCCAGCAGCTTGGATTCAGGGTTAAGCGAGCAGTACTTC. Translated: CASSLDSGLSEQYF.